This TCR beta chain originates from a study of blood T cell repertoires in COVID-19. Study details: Collection of acute and convalescent COVID-19 samples took place in the United States, Italy and Spain.

TCRdb keeps only in-frame clones here, not all; method: immunoSEQ multiplex PCR. The sample has a few hundred thousand clones; around nine tenths are singletons. In germline, CDR1 is MNHEY, CDR2 SMNVEV (reference sequence). The length of the CDR3 is 12 residues. Between the trimmed V and J ends, which lost 5 bases and 0 bases, there was a span of 4 bases. This receptor was obtained from a man aged 55 to 70 who had recovered from COVID-19. Sequencing input: peripheral blood. This chain links TRBV27 with TRBJ2-5; D is undetermined. CDR3 sequence: CASSPYQETQYF. The CDR3 DNA reads as TGTGCCAGCAGTCCGTACCAAGAGACCCAGTACTTC.